This T cell receptor (beta chain) originates from a study of blood T cell repertoires in COVID-19. Study-level background: Samples taken during acute and convalescent COVID-19 were collected in the United States, Italy and Spain. T cells, B-cell-depleted T cells, or PBMCs supplied cDNA or gDNA.

In the authors' workflow: Amplifying reference gene primers gave estimates of nucleated cell counts. The assay was immunoSEQ multiplex PCR, and TCRdb's table has in-frame clones only and misses some. The V and J calls and clone size come from that table; D and trimming were worked out from the DNA. The repertoire consists of about 250,000 clones, with about 85% occurring once and the leading ten covering around 8%. V was clipped by 5 bases and J by 7 bases; unmatched bases: 10. Per the germline V gene, CDR1 is SEHNR and CDR2 is FQNEAQ (reference sequence). This CDR3 is 14 amino acids long. The V gene is TRBV7-9, the J gene TRBJ1-2; 7 nucleotides match TRBD1. This receptor was obtained from a woman of 80 years or more with acute or convalescent COVID-19. The sample taken for sequencing was peripheral blood. In DNA form, the CDR3 reads TGTGCCAGCAGCGCCCGACAGGGATGGGTTGGCTACACCTTC. This codes for CASSARQGWVGYTF.